A selection of T cell receptor beta chains follows, all from one sample in a study of blood T cell repertoires in COVID-19. Repertoires were generated with immunoSEQ multiplex PCR, while TCRdb's copy carries only in-frame clones and drops some. The sample contains 100,000 to 150,000 clones, around 85% of which appear only once. The source material was peripheral blood. The receptors originated from a man in his sixties or seventies who had recovered from COVID-19. Both conserved end residues are trimmed from each CDR3.

V gene: TRBV29-1; CDR3 protein: SVDFRFRGYGYT
V gene: TRBV5-4; CDR3 protein: ASSLGGGEHEKLF
V gene: TRBV11-2; CDR3 protein: ASSATSGGTNTGELF
V gene: TRBV9; CDR3 protein: ASSPRGSNYGYT
V gene: TRBV5-6; CDR3 protein: ASSLVLAWNEQF
V gene: TRBV19; CDR3 protein: ASHRQGGQPQH
V gene: TRBV5-1; CDR3 protein: ASSLRPPGLNEKLF
V gene: TRBV4-1; CDR3 protein: ASSQSERDTQY
V gene: TRBV15; CDR3 protein: ATSRVGGRAEAF
V gene: TRBV7-8; CDR3 protein: ASSLRTVLYEQY
V gene: TRBV12-5; CDR3 protein: ASGLAGVNEQF
V gene: TRBV12-5; CDR3 protein: ASGRTQGLVLGGETQY
V gene: TRBV5-1; CDR3 protein: ASSRLAGDIGEQY
V gene: TRBV5-6; CDR3 protein: ASSLTQGANLEAF
V gene: TRBV5-1; CDR3 protein: ASSLAGETGELF
V gene: TRBV7-9; CDR3 protein: ASSLAKTSGRDNEQF
V gene: TRBV6-5; CDR3 protein: ASRGGRETQY